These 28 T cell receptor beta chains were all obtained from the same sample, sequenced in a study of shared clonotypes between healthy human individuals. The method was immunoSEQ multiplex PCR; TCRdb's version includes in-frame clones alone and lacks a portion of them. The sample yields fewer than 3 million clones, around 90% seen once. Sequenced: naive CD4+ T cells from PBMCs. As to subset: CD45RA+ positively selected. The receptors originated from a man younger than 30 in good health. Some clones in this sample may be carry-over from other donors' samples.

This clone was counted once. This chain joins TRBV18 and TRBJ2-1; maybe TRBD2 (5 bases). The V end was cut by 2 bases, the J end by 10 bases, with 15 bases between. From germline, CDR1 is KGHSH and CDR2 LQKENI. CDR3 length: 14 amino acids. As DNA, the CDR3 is TGTGCCAGCTCACCAGACCTTTGGCGGGCAGAGCAGTTCTTC. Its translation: CASSPDLWRAEQFF. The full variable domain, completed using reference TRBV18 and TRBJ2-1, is NAGVMQNPRHLVRRRGQEARLRCSPMKGHSHVYWYRQLPEEGLKFMVYLQKENIIDESGMPKERFSAEFPKEGPSILRIQQVVRGDSAAYFCASSPDLWRAEQFFGPGTRLTVL.

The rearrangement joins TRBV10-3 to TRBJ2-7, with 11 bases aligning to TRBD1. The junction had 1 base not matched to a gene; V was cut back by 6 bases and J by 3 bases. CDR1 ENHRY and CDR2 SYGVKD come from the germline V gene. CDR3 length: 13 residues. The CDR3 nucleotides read TGTGCCATCAGGGGGACAGGGGGCTACGAGCAGTACTTC. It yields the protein CAIRGTGGYEQYF.

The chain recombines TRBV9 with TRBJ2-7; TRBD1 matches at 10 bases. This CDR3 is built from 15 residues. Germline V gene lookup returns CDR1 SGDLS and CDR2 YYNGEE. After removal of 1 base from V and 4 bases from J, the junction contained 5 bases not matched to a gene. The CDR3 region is CASSVLGTGEYEQYF. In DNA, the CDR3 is TGTGCCAGCAGCGTATTGGGGACAGGGGAGTACGAGCAGTACTTC.

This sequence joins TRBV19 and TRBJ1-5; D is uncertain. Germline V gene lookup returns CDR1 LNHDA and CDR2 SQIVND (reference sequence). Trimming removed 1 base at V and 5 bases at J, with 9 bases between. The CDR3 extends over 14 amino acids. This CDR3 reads CASSIGNRDQPQHF. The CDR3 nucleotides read TGTGCCAGTAGTATAGGGAATAGAGATCAGCCCCAGCATTTT.

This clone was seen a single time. CDR3 nucleotides: TGCGCCAGCAGCTTAACTAGCGGTGTAGGGTCCTACGAGCAGTACTTC. Amino acids: CASSLTSGVGSYEQYF. This chain uses TRBV5-1 with TRBJ2-7; 8 bases fit TRBD2. Germline values: CDR1 SGHRS, CDR2 YFSETQ. This CDR3 has 16 amino acids. V was clipped by 2 bases and J by 1 base; unmatched bases: 8.

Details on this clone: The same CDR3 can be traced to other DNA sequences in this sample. CDR3 region: CASSLGEETQYF. In DNA, the CDR3 is TGCGCCAGCAGCTTGGGGGAAGAGACCCAGTACTTC. The chain uses TRBV5-1 and TRBJ2-5, with D hard to call. Per germline, CDR1 SGHRS and CDR2 YFSETQ. The CDR3 is 12 residues long. The V end lost 0 bases, the J end lost 3 bases, and 3 bases lay between the germline ends.

In DNA, the CDR3 is TGTGCCAGCTCACCAGGGACAACCTATGGCTACACCTTC. Translation gives CASSPGTTYGYTF. The J gene is TRBJ1-2, the V gene TRBV18, with D perhaps matching TRBD1 (6 bases). The CDR3 length is 13 residues. V was clipped by 2 bases and J by 4 bases, with 8 bases between them. The germline V gene has CDR1 KGHSH and CDR2 LQKENI.

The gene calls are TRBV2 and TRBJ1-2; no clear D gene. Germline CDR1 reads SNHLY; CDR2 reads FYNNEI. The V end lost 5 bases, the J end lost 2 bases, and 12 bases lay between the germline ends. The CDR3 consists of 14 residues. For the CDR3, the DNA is TGTGCCAGCAGTCTTGGACGGATAAACTATGGCTACACCTTC. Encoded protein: CASSLGRINYGYTF.

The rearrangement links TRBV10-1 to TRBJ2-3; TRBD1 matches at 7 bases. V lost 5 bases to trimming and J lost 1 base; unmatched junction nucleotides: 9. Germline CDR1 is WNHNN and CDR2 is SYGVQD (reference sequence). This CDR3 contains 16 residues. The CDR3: CASSYLGTVCTDTQYF. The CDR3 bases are TGCGCCAGCAGTTACTTAGGGACAGTCTGCACAGATACGCAGTATTTT.

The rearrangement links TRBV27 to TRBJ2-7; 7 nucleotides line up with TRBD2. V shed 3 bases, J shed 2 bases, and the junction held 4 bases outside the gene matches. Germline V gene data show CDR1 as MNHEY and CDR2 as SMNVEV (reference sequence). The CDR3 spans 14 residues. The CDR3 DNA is TGTGCCAGCAGTTTGAGGGAGGGAACCTACGAGCAGTACTTC. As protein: CASSLREGTYEQYF.

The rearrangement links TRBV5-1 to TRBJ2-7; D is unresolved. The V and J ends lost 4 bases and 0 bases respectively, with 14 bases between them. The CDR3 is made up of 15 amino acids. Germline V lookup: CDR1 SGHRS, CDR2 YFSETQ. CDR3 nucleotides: TGCGCCAGCAGCATGATGACGGGTTCCTCCTACGAGCAGTACTTC. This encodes CASSMMTGSSYEQYF.

In DNA, the CDR3 is TGTGCCAGCAGTTATTATGCTCGGATACCAAAACTGTTTTTT. Its protein is CASSYYARIPKLFF. This sequence joins TRBV6-5 and TRBJ1-4; D unclear. CDR3 size: 14 residues. Trimming took 3 bases from V and 10 from J, leaving 15 bases between them. Germline-derived CDR1 and CDR2 are MNHEY and SVGAGI.

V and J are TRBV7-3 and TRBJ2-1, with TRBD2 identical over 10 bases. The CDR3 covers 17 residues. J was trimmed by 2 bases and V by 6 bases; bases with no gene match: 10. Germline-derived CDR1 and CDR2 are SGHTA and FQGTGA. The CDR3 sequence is CASSPSSGRAAYNEQFF. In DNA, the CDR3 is TGTGCCAGCAGTCCATCGAGCGGGAGGGCCGCCTACAATGAGCAGTTCTTC.

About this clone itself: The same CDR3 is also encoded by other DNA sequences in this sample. In nucleotides, the CDR3 is TGTGCCAGCAGTCCCCGACAGGGTCGATACGAGCAGTACTTC. Its translation: CASSPRQGRYEQYF. V usage is TRBV28 and J usage is TRBJ2-7; 7 bases align to TRBD1. J lost 4 bases, V lost 5 bases, and 8 bases had no gene match. Germline-derived CDR1 and CDR2 are MDHEN and SYDVKM. The CDR3 length is 14 residues.

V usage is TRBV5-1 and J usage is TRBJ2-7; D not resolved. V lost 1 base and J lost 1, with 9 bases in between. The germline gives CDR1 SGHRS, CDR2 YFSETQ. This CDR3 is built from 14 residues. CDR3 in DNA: TGCGCCAGCAGCTTGCAGGCAGGATCCTACGAGCAGTACTTC. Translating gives CASSLQAGSYEQYF.

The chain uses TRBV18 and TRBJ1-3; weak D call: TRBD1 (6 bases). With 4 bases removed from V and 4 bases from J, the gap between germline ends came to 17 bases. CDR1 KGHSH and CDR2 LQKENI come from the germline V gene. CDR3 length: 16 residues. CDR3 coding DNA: TGTGCCAGCTCACATCGACAGGCCGATTGGGGAAACACCATATATTTT. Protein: CASSHRQADWGNTIYF.

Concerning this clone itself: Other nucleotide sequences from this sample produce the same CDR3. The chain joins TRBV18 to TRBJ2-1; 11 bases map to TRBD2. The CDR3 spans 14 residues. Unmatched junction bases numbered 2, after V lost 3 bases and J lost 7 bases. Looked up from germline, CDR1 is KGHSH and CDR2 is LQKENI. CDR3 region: CASSPGTSGNEQFF. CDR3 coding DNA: TGTGCCAGCTCACCTGGGACTAGCGGAAATGAGCAGTTCTTC.

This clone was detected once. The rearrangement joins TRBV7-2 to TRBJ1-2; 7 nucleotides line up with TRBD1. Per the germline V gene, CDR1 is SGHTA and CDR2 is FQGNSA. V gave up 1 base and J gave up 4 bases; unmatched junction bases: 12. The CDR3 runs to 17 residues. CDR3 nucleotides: TGTGCCAGCAGCTTAGACCGGGACAGCTTACCCCTCTATGGCTACACCTTC. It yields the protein CASSLDRDSLPLYGYTF.

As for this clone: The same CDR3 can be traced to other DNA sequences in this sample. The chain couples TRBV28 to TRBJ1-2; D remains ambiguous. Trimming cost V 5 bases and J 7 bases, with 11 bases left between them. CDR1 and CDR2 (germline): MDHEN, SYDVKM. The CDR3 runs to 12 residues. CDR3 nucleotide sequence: TGTGCCAGCAGTCTCGCCGCGGGTGGCTACACCTTC. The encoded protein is CASSLAAGGYTF.

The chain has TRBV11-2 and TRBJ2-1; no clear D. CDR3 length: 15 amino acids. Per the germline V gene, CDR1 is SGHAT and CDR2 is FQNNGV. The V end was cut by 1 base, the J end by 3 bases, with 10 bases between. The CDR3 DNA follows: TGTGCCAGCAGCTTAGTTGGTGAATACTACAATGAGCAGTTCTTC. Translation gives CASSLVGEYYNEQFF.

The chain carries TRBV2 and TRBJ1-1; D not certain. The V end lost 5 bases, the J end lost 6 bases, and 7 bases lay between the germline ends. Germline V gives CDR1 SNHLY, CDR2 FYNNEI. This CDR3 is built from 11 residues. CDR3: CASSNRAEAFF. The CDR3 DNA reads TGTGCCAGCAGTAATCGAGCTGAAGCTTTCTTT.

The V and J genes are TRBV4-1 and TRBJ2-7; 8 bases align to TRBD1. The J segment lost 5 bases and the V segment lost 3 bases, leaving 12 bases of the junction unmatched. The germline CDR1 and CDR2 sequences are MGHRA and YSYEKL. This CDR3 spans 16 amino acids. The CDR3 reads CASSQAPGQGGDEQYF. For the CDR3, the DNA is TGCGCCAGCAGCCAGGCCCCCGGACAGGGAGGCGACGAGCAGTACTTC.

CDR3 sequence: CASNGRARGTEAFF. The CDR3 DNA sequence: TGTGCCAGCAACGGCAGGGCCAGGGGCACTGAAGCTTTCTTT. The gene calls are TRBV6-5 and TRBJ1-1; D might be TRBD1 (6 bases). The length of the CDR3 is 14 residues. Germline loops: CDR1 MNHEY, CDR2 SVGAGI. Deletions cut 7 bases from V and 4 bases from J, with 16 bases between.

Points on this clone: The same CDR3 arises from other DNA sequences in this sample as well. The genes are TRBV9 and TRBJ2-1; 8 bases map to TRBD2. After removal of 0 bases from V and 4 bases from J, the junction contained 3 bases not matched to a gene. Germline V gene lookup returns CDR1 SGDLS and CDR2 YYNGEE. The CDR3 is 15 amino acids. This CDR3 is CASSVGAGGYNEQFF. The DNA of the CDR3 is TGTGCCAGCAGCGTAGGGGCGGGAGGTTACAATGAGCAGTTCTTC.

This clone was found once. The CDR3 DNA reads TGCGCCAGCAGCTTAAGCGGGAGGGAGCAAGAGACCCAGTACTTC. This gives the protein CASSLSGREQETQYF. The gene calls are TRBV5-1 and TRBJ2-5; TRBD2 matches 10 bases. The CDR3 sequence is 15 residues long. Trimming cost V 2 bases and J 2 bases; bases outside gene matches: 3. Germline V gives CDR1 SGHRS, CDR2 YFSETQ.

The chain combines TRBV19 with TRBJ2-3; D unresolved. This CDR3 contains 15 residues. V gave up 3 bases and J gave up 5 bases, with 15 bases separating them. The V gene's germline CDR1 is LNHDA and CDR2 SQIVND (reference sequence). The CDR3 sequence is CASSMSRIQGDTQYF. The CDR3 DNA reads TGTGCCAGTAGTATGTCCAGGATTCAAGGAGATACGCAGTATTTT.

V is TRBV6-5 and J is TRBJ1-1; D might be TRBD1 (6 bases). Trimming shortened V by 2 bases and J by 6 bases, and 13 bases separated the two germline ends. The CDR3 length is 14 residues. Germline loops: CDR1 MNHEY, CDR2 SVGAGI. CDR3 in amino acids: CASSYHREIAEAFF. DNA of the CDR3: TGTGCCAGCAGTTACCACAGGGAAATCGCTGAAGCTTTCTTT.

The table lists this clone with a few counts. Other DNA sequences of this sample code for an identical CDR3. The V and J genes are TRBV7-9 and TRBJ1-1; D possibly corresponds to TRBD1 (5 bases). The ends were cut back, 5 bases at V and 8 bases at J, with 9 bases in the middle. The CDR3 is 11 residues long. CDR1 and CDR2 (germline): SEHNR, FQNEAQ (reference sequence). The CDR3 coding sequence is TGTGCCAGCAGCCTCCGGACAGAAGCTTTCTTT. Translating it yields CASSLRTEAFF.